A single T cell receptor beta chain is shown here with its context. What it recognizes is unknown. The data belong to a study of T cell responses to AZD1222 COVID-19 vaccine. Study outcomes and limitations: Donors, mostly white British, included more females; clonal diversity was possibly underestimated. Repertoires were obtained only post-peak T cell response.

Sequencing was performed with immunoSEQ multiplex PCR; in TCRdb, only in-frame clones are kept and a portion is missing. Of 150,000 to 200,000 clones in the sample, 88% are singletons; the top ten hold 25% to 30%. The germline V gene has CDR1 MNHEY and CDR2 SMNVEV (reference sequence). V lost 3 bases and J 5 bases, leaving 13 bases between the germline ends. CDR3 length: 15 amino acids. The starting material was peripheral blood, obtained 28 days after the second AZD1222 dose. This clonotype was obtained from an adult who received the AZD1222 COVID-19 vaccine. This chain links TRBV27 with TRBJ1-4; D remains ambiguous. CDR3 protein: CASSFAGIRNEKLFF. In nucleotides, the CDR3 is TGTGCCAGCAGTTTTGCGGGGATTCGGAATGAAAAACTGTTTTTT.